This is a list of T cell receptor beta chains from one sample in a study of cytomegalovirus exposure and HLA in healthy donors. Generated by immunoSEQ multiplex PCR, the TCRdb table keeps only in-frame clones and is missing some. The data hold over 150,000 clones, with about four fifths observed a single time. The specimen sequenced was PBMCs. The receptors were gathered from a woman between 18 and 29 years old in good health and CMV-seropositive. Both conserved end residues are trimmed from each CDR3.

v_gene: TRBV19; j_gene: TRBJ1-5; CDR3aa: ASKRGQPQH
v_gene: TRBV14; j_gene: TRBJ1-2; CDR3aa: ASSHKLFYGYT
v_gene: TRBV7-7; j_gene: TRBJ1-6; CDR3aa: ASSLIRRGSSYNSPLH
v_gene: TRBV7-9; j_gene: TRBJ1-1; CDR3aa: ASSLGGTATEAF
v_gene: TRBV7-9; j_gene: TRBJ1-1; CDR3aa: ASSLQGAWGLNTEAF
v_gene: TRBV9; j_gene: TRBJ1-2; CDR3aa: ASSVGRRGDGYT
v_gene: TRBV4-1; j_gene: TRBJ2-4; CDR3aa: ASASLGLADNIQY
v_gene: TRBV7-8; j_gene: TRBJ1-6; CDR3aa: ASSLPRGNSPLH
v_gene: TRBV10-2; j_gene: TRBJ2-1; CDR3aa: ASGGATNEQF
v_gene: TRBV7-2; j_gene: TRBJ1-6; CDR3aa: ASRTGGSYNSPLH
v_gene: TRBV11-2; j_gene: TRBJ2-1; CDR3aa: ASSLHRVSYNEQF
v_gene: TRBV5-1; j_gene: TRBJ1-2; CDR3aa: ASSLGLAIYGYT
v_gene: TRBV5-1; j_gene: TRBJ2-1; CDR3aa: ASSTEGQPYNEQF
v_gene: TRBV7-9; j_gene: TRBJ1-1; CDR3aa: ASSLLPQGAAF
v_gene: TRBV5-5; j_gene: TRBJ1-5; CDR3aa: AELEKDSYSNQPQH
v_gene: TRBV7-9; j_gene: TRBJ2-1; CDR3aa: ASSLRGTSGHNEQF
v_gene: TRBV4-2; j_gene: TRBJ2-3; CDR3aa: ASSQERGRSTSSTDTQY
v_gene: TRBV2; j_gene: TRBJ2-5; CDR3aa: ASRPDRGPQETQY
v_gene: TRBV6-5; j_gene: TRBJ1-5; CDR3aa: ASSYSGQGDQPQH
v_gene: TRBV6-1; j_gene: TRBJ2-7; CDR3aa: ASGGGEQY
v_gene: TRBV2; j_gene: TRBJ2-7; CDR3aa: ASSALAGGTYEQY
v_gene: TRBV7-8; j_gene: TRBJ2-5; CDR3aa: ASSLDPFPQETQY
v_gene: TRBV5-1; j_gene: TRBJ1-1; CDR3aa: ASSLDPGNTEAF
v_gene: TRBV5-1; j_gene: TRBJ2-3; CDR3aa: ASSQGTSGGVPALWDTQY
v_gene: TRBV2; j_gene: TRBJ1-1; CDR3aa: ASSERSLRGTEAF
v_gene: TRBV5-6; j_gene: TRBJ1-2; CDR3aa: ASSSGFGPGYT
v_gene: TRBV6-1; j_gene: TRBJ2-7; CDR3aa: ASSAGQLIPYEQY
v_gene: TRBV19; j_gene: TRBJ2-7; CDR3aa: ASMPGQGGYEQY
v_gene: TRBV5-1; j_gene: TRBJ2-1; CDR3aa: ASSRLAGRGESEQF
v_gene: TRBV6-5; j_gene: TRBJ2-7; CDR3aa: ASSNGQGVAYEQY
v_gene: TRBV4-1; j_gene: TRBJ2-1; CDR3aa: ASSHTRLAGGPSYNEQF
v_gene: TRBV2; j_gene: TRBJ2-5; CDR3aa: ASGPQETQY
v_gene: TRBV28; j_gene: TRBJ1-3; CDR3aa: ASSLQGTGNTIY
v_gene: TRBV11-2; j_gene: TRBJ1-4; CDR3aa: ASSEGTAGKLF
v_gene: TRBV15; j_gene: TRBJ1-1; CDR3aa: ATSSVYTEAF
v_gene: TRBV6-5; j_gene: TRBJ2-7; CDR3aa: ASSSSAEQY
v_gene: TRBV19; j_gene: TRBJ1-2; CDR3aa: ASSIDHRGYGYT
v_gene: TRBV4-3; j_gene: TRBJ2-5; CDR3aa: ASSRTSIQETQY
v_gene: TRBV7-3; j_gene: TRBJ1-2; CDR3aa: ASSSLRGQGTNYDGYT
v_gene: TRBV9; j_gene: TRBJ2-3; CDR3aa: ASSDGKGLAGGSTDTQY
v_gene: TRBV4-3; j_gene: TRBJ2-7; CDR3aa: ASSPYGGSYEQY
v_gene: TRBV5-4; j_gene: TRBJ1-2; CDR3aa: ASRRVDRESYGYT
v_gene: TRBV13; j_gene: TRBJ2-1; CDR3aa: ASSPQGGNYNEQF
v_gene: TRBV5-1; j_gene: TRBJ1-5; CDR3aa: ASSLFGGRKPQH
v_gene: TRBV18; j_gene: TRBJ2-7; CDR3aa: ASSPRVVAGGNEQY
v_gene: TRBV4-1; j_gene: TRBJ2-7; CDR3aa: ASSGTSGPEQY
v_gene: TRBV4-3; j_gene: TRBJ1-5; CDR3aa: ASSQGRGYSNQPQH
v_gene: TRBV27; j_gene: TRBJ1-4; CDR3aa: ASSPQTERMTNEKLF
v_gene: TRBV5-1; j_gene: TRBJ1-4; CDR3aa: ASSRGGFSSGEKLF
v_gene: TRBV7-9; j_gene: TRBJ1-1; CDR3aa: ASSPGPGEAF
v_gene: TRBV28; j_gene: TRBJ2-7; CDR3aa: ASRSSGGAEQY
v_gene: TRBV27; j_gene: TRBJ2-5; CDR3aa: ASSIGGSETQY